The clone carrying this TCR beta chain has just a few counts. Losses at the gene ends were 5 bases for V and 8 bases for J; bases not matched to a gene: 6. Germline CDR1 is SGHAT and CDR2 is FQNNGV. The CDR3 has 15 amino acids. Template switching added a universal primer site; cDNA carried unique molecular identifiers. In TCRdb, the 5' RACE reads were re-called with MiXCR into one record per CDR3 protein. The table includes some 250,000 distinct CDR3 sequences, roughly 12% detected once. This entry is derived from a study of identical twins. The same specimen was also included in a second study, on yellow fever vaccine responses in identical twins.

This clonotype originated in a woman under 30 in good health. The V gene is TRBV11-2, the J gene TRBJ2-2; 12 positions match TRBD2. The sample taken for sequencing was memory (CD45RO+) T cells sorted from blood. The CDR3 loop is CASSDRTSGKGELFF. The DNA of the CDR3 is TGTGCCAGCAGCGACCGGACTAGCGGGAAAGGGGAGCTGTTTTTT.